Described below is a single T cell receptor (beta chain) sequence and its context. While infection was still active, Seattle patients were enrolled and then followed longitudinally. These data originate in a study of blood T cell repertoires in COVID-19. Study details: Researchers got acute and convalescent COVID-19 samples from the United States, Italy and Spain. Sources were T cells, B-cell-depleted T cells, or PBMCs; the material itself was cDNA or gDNA.

Repertoires were generated with immunoSEQ multiplex PCR, while TCRdb's copy carries only in-frame clones and drops some. The sample includes 150,000 to 200,000 clones, 80% to 85% seen only once; the top ten take under 10%. Germline values: CDR1 SQVTM, CDR2 ANQGSEA. The V and J ends lost 3 bases and 7 bases, in that order; junction bases with no gene match: 15. The CDR3 spans 16 residues. The V gene is TRBV29-1, the J gene TRBJ2-1; 7 positions agree with TRBD2. The sequencing input was peripheral blood. The sequence derives from a woman aged 70-85 years with COVID-19, enrolled during active disease. In DNA, the CDR3 is TGCAGCGTTGATCGAAAATGGGGGGGAATAGTGAATGAGCAGTTCTTC. It yields the protein CSVDRKWGGIVNEQFF.